This T cell receptor beta chain was documented in a study of blood T cell repertoires in COVID-19. Study as a whole: Samples taken during acute and convalescent COVID-19 were collected in the United States, Italy and Spain.

Only in-frame clones appear in the TCRdb table, and some are missing; sequencing was by immunoSEQ multiplex PCR. In the table there are just under 20,000 clones, more than 85% of which are singletons. The germline CDR1 and CDR2 sequences are SNHLY and FYNNEI. The V end lost 3 bases, the J end lost 3 bases, and 14 bases lay between the germline ends. The CDR3 contains 15 residues. Input material: peripheral blood. This TCR was recovered from a woman aged 50 to 65 with active COVID-19. V usage is TRBV2 and J usage is TRBJ1-2, with D perhaps matching TRBD1 (5 bases). The chain's CDR3 is CASSEIRGPHYGYTF. In nucleotides, the CDR3 is TGTGCCAGCAGTGAGATTAGGGGCCCACACTATGGCTACACCTTC. The full variable domain, completed using reference TRBV2 and TRBJ1-2, is EPEVTQTPSHQVTQMGQEVILRCVPISNHLYFYWYRQILGQKVEFLVSFYNNEISEKSEIFDDQFSVERPDGSNFTLKIRSTKLEDSAMYFCASSEIRGPHYGYTFGSGTRLTVV.